This TCR beta chain was sequenced in a study of neoadjuvant anti-PD-1 for oral cavity cancer. Study information: Patients without progression got a fourth dose around day 43.

This clone occurred a few times. Method: immunoSEQ multiplex PCR; TCRdb's copy keeps in-frame clones and lacks some. The repertoire holds about 14,000 clones, about 74% seen once, with 2.9% in the top ten. Sample time point: after neoadjuvant nivolumab, at surgical resection. These oral cavity squamous cell carcinomas were HPV-negative and locally advanced. Analysis of PBMCs was direct, with no culture step. Trimming cost V 7 bases and J 2 bases; bases outside gene matches: 8. This CDR3 is 15 amino acids long. Germline CDR1 is MNHNS and CDR2 is SASEGT. The J gene is TRBJ1-2, the V gene TRBV6-1, with 9 bases that match TRBD1. This receptor was obtained from a person between 40 and 85 years old with oral cavity squamous cell carcinoma. Sequences were derived from PBMCs, sampled after nivolumab (anti-PD-1) treatment. The CDR3: CASNPTTGGNYGYTF. The DNA for the CDR3 is TGTGCCAGCAACCCCACGACAGGGGGGAACTATGGCTACACCTTC.